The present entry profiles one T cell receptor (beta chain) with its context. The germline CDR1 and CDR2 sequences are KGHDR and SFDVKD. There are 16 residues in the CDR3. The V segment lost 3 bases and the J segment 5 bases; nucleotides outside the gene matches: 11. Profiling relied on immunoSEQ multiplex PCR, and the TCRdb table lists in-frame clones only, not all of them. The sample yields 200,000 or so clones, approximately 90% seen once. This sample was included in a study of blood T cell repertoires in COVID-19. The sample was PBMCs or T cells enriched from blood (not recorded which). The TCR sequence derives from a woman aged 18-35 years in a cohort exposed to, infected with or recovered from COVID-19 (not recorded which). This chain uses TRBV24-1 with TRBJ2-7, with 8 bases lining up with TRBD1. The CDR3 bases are TGTGCCACCAGTGATCCCAGACAGGGGTTACGGAACGAGCAGTACTTC. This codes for CATSDPRQGLRNEQYF.